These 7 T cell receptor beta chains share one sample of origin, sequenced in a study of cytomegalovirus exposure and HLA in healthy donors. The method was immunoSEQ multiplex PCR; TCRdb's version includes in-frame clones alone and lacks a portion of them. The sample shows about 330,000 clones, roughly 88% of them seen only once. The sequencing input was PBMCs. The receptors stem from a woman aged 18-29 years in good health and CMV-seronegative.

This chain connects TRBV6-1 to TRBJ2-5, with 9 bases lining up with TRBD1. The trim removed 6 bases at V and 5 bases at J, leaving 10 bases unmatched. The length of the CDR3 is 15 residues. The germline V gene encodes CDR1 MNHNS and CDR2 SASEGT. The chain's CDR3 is CASSVNRGQGETQYF. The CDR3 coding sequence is TGTGCCAGCAGCGTGAACAGGGGGCAGGGGGAGACCCAGTACTTC.

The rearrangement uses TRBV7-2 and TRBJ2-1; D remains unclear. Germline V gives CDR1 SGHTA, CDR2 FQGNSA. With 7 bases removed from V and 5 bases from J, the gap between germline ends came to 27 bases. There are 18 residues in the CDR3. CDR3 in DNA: TGTGCCAGCACCTCCAGTGGTCGCCAAAGAATCCTTAACAATGAGCAGTTCTTC. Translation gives CASTSSGRQRILNNEQFF.

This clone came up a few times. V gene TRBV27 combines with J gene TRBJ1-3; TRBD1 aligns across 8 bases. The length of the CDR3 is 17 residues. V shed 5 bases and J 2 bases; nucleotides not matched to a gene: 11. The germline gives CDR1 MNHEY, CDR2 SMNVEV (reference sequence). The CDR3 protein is CASSPTGTGYAGNTIYF. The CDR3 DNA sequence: TGTGCCAGCAGTCCAACTGGGACAGGCTACGCTGGAAACACCATATATTTT.

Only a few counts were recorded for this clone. The CDR3 DNA follows: TGTGCCAGCATCCCCGGGACAACCATCGAGCAGTACTTC. It translates to CASIPGTTIEQYF. This chain links TRBV6-1 with TRBJ2-7; D may be TRBD1 (6 bases). There are 13 residues in the CDR3. Germline-derived CDR1 and CDR2 are MNHNS and SASEGT. Trimming pared 7 bases from V and 6 bases from J, leaving 16 bases between.

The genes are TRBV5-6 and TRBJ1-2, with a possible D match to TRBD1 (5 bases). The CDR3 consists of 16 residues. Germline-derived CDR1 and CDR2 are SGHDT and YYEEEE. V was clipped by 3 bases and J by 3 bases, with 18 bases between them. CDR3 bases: TGTGCCAGCAGCTCCTACCCCGGGACTTCGGACTATGGCTACACCTTC. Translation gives CASSSYPGTSDYGYTF.

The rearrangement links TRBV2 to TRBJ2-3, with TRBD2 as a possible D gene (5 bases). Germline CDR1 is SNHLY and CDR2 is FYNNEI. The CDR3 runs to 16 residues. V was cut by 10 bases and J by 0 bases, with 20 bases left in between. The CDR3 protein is CAIAPIRGLSTDTQYF. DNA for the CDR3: TGTGCCATCGCCCCTATTCGCGGGCTCAGCACAGATACGCAGTATTTT.

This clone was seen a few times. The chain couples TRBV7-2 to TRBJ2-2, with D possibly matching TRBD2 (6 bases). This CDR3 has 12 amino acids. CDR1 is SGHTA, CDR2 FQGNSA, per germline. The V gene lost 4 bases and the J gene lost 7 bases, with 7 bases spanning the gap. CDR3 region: CASSSRDGELFF. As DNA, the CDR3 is TGTGCCAGCAGCTCGCGGGACGGGGAGCTGTTTTTT.